These 9 T cell receptor beta chains came from one sample sequenced in a study of blood T cells in healthy people across ages. Using a J-beta primer mix together with a sample-barcoded 5' primer, a second PCR was run for roughly 7 to 11 cycles. TCRdb called the 5' RACE reads again in MiXCR, with one record for every CDR3 protein. Here the sample spans some 1 million distinct CDR3 sequences, 35% to 55% being singletons. Sequenced input: blood. These receptor sequences come from a woman aged 55-70 years in good health.

For this clonotype: At one boundary the junction diverges from the germline segment, which might be a read error. The CDR3 DNA follows: TGTGTCAGCAGCCCCTCGTTGGCACAAGAGACCCAGTACTTC. Translating it yields CVSSPSLAQETQYF. The gene calls are TRBV3-1 and TRBJ2-5; the D is unclear. From germline, CDR1 is LGHDT and CDR2 YNNKEL (reference sequence). The CDR3 is made up of 14 amino acids.

The table lists this clonotype with a few counts. The chain couples TRBV7-9 to TRBJ2-5; no firm D call. The germline V gene encodes CDR1 SEHNR and CDR2 FQNEAQ (reference sequence). The V gene lost 4 bases and the J gene lost 1 base, with 13 bases spanning the gap. The CDR3 length is 15 residues. The CDR3 region has the DNA TGTGCCAGCAGCTATTCTCGTACCTCCCAAGAGACCCAGTACTTC. The encoded protein is CASSYSRTSQETQYF.

This clonotype came up a few times. A read error may be the cause here, since a much bigger clone is one base away. The genes are TRBV27 and TRBJ1-2, with D possibly being TRBD1 (6 bases). V gave up 5 bases and J gave up 7 bases, with 14 bases separating them. Germline assignment: CDR1 MNHEY and CDR2 SMNVEV (reference sequence). This CDR3 region has 13 residues. CDR3 loop: CASSVQGSGGYTF. Written as DNA, the CDR3 is TGTGCCAGCAGTGTACAGGGTAGTGGTGGCTACACCTTC.

The V gene is TRBV11-2, the J gene TRBJ2-3; tentative D call: TRBD2 (6 bases). Per the germline V gene, CDR1 is SGHAT and CDR2 is FQNNGV. The ends were cut back, 1 base at V and 0 bases at J, with 11 bases in the middle. The length of the CDR3 is 16 residues. For the CDR3, the DNA is TGTGCCAGCAGCTTAGCGGGGCGGGAAAGCACAGATACGCAGTATTTT. It encodes CASSLAGRESTDTQYF.

The gene calls are TRBV4-3 and TRBJ2-5, with D uncertain. Looked up from germline, CDR1 is LGHNA and CDR2 is YSLEER. The V and J ends lost 0 bases and 5 bases respectively, with 7 bases between them. The CDR3 runs to 13 residues. The CDR3 nucleotides are TGCGCCAGCAGCCAAGATGCGTGGGAGACCCAGTACTTC. It yields the protein CASSQDAWETQYF.

As for this clonotype: A read error may account for a junction end that differs from germline. V and J are TRBV25-1 and TRBJ2-7, with TRBD2 matching over 7 bases. CDR1 and CDR2 from the germline V gene are MGHDK and SYGVNS. The CDR3 loop spans 15 amino acids. The CDR3 DNA is TGTACCAGCAGTGAAACAGCGGGATATTCCTACGAGCAGTACTTC. The encoded protein is CTSSETAGYSYEQYF.

Here the CDR3 reads CASSEAGGTAYEQYF. The CDR3 coding sequence is TGTGCCAGCTCAGAGGCAGGGGGGACCGCCTACGAGCAGTACTTC. The J gene is TRBJ2-7, the V gene TRBV18; D may be TRBD1 (7 bases). The CDR3 is made up of 15 amino acids. V gave up 5 bases and J gave up 2 bases, with 16 bases separating them. CDR1 is KGHSH and CDR2 is LQKENI in the germline V gene.

Ten or more counts support this clonotype. The chain has TRBV6-5 and TRBJ2-1, with D maybe TRBD2 (5 bases). CDR3 length: 13 residues. Germline CDR1 is MNHEY and CDR2 is SVGAGI. The V gene lost 5 bases and the J gene lost 10 bases, with 15 bases spanning the gap. CDR3 sequence (DNA): TGTGCCAGCAGTCCTCTGGAGGACGGGGAGCAGTTCTTC. Protein sequence: CASSPLEDGEQFF.

The chain couples TRBV20-1 to TRBJ2-7; 12 positions match TRBD2. This CDR3 has 14 residues. Germline-derived CDR1 and CDR2 are DFQATT and SNEGSKA (reference sequence). The ends lost 4 bases at V and 2 bases at J; junction bases unmatched: 3. The CDR3 protein is CSATTSGSAYEQYF. In DNA, the CDR3 is TGCAGTGCTACGACTAGCGGGAGTGCCTACGAGCAGTACTTC.